This entry is about one T cell receptor beta chain. The antigen remains undetermined. The TCRbeta library was prepared with unique molecular identifiers. TCRdb fed the PCR reads into MiXCR, producing one record per CDR3 protein. The table has about 440,000 distinct CDR3 sequences, around two fifths seen once. Germline lookup yields CDR1 SGHTS and CDR2 YDEGEE. The J segment lost 7 bases and the V segment lost 7 bases, leaving 5 bases of the junction unmatched. The CDR3 totals 12 residues. This sample stems from a study of T-cell reconstitution after alpha-beta-depleted transplantation in children. Findings of the study overall: From surviving recipient T cells and thymic progenitors came the high day-60 TCRbeta diversity observed in some patients. From newly produced T cells came most of the T-cell counts and diversity one year after transplant. Reportedly, roughly two months post-transplant, alpha-beta T cells arose from several hundred expanded graft clones.

The sequencing here drew on PBMCs, taken before TCRalphabeta/CD19-depleted stem cell transplant. The TCR sequence derives from a girl aged 2 to 10 with aplastic anemia, due to receive a stem cell transplant. V and J are TRBV5-8 and TRBJ1-1; 9 nucleotides agree with TRBD1. CDR3 residues: CASRWTGVEAFF. The CDR3 DNA follows: TGTGCCAGCCGTTGGACAGGGGTTGAAGCTTTCTTT.